This TCR beta chain came from a study of blood T cell repertoires in COVID-19. Study background: Sample material is recorded as cDNA or gDNA derived from T cells, B-cell-depleted T cells, or PBMCs.

This clone came up once. Authors' data handling: From reference gene primer amplification, estimates of nucleated cell counts were derived. Profiled with immunoSEQ multiplex PCR; TCRdb holds only in-frame clones, not every one. V and J calls and clone size are those listed in that table; D and trimming were worked out from the DNA. The sample lists 90,000 or so clones; about nine tenths were seen once. Trimming took off 0 bases at V and 3 bases at J, with 2 bases between the two ends. The CDR3 length is 11 residues. From germline, CDR1 is SQVTM and CDR2 ANQGSEA. The sequence derives from a human donor with active COVID-19. The donor label of this sample is uncertain. The sequenced sample was peripheral blood. V usage is TRBV29-1 and J usage is TRBJ1-2, with no clear D. The CDR3 region is CSVEDDYGYTF. CDR3 DNA: TGCAGCGTTGAAGACGACTATGGCTACACCTTC.